This section outlines one T cell receptor beta chain sequence together with its context. An amount of RNA that ranged from roughly 0.5 to 1 ug was reverse transcribed with random hexamers. Via MiXCR, TCRdb re-called the immunoSEQ multiplex PCR reads, giving one row per CDR3 protein. The sample holds around 46,000 distinct CDR3 sequences, about 92% seen once. These data belong to a study of CD8 T cells in Susac syndrome. The CDR3 has 12 amino acids. Trimming removed 6 bases at V and 8 bases at J, with 16 bases between. Germline values: CDR1 SQVTM, CDR2 ANQGSEA. The chain recombines TRBV29-1 with TRBJ1-1; TRBD1 is a possible D gene (6 bases). The origin of this receptor is a human donor in good health. The specimen was CD8+ T cells from PBMCs. The CDR3 bases are TGCAGCGTGTGCCCACGGGGGGCAGAAGCTTTCTTT. It yields the protein CSVCPRGAEAFF.